This T cell receptor (beta chain) is from a study of blood T cell repertoires in COVID-19. On the study more broadly: Samples representing acute and convalescent COVID-19 were sourced from the United States, Italy and Spain.

The cohort comprised adults aged roughly 18 to 95 years residing in under 30 US areas. Participants' own reports of clinical history determined their cohort assignment. Germline-derived CDR1 and CDR2 are SGHNT and YENEEA. This CDR3 region has 15 residues. V lost 5 bases, J lost 10 bases, and 10 bases stayed unmatched. Authors' methods: Reference gene primer amplification gave nucleated cell count estimates. Profiling relied on immunoSEQ multiplex PCR, and the TCRdb table lists in-frame clones only, not all of them. V and J calls and clone size are as listed in that table; D and trimming were resolved from the DNA. The data contain about 360,000 clones, 88% of them singletons.

The clonotype originates from a middle-aged woman with acute COVID-19. The sample taken for sequencing was PBMCs or T cells enriched from blood (not recorded which). J is TRBJ1-6 and V is TRBV11-3; TRBD1 agrees at 8 bases. DNA of the CDR3: TGTGCCAGCAGCCCGATGGACAGGGTTTGGTCACCCCTCCACTTT. The encoded protein is CASSPMDRVWSPLHF.